These T cell receptor beta chains were read from a single sample in a study of immune characterization of retroperitoneal liposarcoma. TCRdb processed the PCR reads anew with MiXCR; each CDR3 protein has one entry. Here the sample spans around 7,600 distinct CDR3 sequences, roughly two fifths being singletons. Sequencing was performed on tumor tissue. The receptors originated from a male donor with retroperitoneal liposarcoma. CDR3s include the opening cysteine and the closing phenylalanine or tryptophan. A D gene is named only where the DNA matches it firmly. Rows give clone size only sometimes, using once, few, many, or a class for an expanded clone.

>TRBD2|TRBJ2-1|NA|TRBV12-3/TRBV12-4
TGTGCCAGCAAAGCGGGAGCCCAAGAGACCCAGTTCTTC
CASKAGAQETQFF
>NA|TRBJ2-5|NA|TRBV6-1
TGTGCCAGCCGATTCACTACGGGAGATGGCAATGAGCAGTACTTC
CASRFTTGDGNEQYF
>NA|TRBJ2-5|NA|TRBV12-3/TRBV12-4
TGTGCCAGCTGTTATTCGACCACCCAAGAGACCCAGTACTTC
CASCYSTTQETQYF
>NA|TRBJ2-3|few|TRBV7-2
TGTGCCAGCAGCTTAGTCGGGGGAGATACGCAGTATTTT
CASSLVGGDTQYF
>TRBD1|TRBJ2-1|large|TRBV6-1
TGTGCCAGCAGTGAAGAAGGCCATAGACAGGGGATGGACGAGCAGTTCTTC
CASSEEGHRQGMDEQFF
>NA|TRBJ2-5|NA|TRBV6-1
TGTGCCAGCAGTGAAGCGCGAGGGGTCGGAGAGACCCAGTACTTC
CASSEARGVGETQYF
>TRBD2|TRBJ2-3|NA|TRBV12-3/TRBV12-4
TGTGCCAGCAACGTCGACCGGGAGGGCTTCGATACGCAGTATTTT
CASNVDREGFDTQYF
>TRBD2|TRBJ2-3|NA|TRBV7-3
TGTGCCAGCAGCTTTGGACTAGCGGCAGATACGCAGTATTTT
CASSFGLAADTQYF
>NA|TRBJ2-7|NA|TRBV5-3
TGTGCCAGCAGCTTTGGTTTGGGAAGCTCCTACGAGCAGTACTTC
CASSFGLGSSYEQYF
>NA|TRBJ2-2|NA|TRBV20-1
TGCAGTGCTACCCCAAGGTTTAGATCCGGGGAGCTGTTTTTT
CSATPRFRSGELFF
>NA|TRBJ2-1|few|TRBV6-6
TGTGCCAGCAGCCGAGACAGTTACAATGAGCAGTTCTTC
CASSRDSYNEQFF
>NA|TRBJ2-2|NA|TRBV30
TGTGCCTGGAGGGGGTATTTCACCGGGGAGCTGTTTTTT
CAWRGYFTGELFF
>TRBD2|TRBJ2-7|large|TRBV7-2
TGTGCCAGCAGCTCGCGGGGGGTCTACAATGAGCAGTACTTC
CASSSRGVYNEQYF
>NA|TRBJ2-1|NA|TRBV7-6
TGTGCCAGCAGCTTAGCGGCTAGCCCCTACAATGAGCAGTTCTTC
CASSLAASPYNEQFF
>TRBD1|TRBJ2-1|few|TRBV6-1
TGTGCCAGCAGTTCGGGCAGGGGGCGAAGGTACAATGAGCAGTTCTTC
CASSSGRGRRYNEQFF
>TRBD2|TRBJ2-3|NA|TRBV6-1
TGTGCCAGCAAACTGATAGCGGGAGGCTTAGATACGCAGTATTTT
CASKLIAGGLDTQYF
>TRBD1|TRBJ2-7|NA|TRBV7-2
TGTGCCAGCAGCTCAGAGACAGGGACCTCCTACGAGCAGTACTTC
CASSSETGTSYEQYF
>NA|TRBJ2-7|medium-sized|TRBV12-3/TRBV12-4
TGTGCCAGCAGGCCGAGGACAGACAATGAGCAGTACTTC
CASRPRTDNEQYF
>TRBD1|TRBJ2-3|few|TRBV6-1
TGTGCCGCGCGGACAGGGATGGGCACAGATACGCAGTATTTT
CAARTGMGTDTQYF
>NA|TRBJ2-1|NA|TRBV6-1
TGTGCCAGCAGTCCCCACCTTTACAATGAGCAGTTCTTC
CASSPHLYNEQFF
>NA|TRBJ2-1|few|TRBV6-1
TGTGCCAGCAGTCTTCCCCACGGGATGACCTACGAGCAGTTCTTC
CASSLPHGMTYEQFF
>TRBD2|TRBJ2-1|many|TRBV6-6
TGTGCCAGCAGTTACTCGGGACTAGCGGGAGAGTTTGAGCAGTTCTTC
CASSYSGLAGEFEQFF
>NA|TRBJ2-1|NA|TRBV6-6
TGTGCCAGCTTACGGGCACAGGATTCACCCCTCCACTTC
CASLRAQDSPLHF
>TRBD2|TRBJ2-1|NA|TRBV6-1
TGTGCCAGCAGGGACGGGGCGAGCGGGAGCAATGAGCAGTTCTTC
CASRDGASGSNEQFF
>TRBD2|TRBJ2-5|NA|TRBV10-3
TGTGCCATCAGTGAAATACGGGGGGGCAGCGAGACCCAGTACTTC
CAISEIRGGSETQYF
>NA|TRBJ2-5|few|TRBV11-3
TGTGCCAGCAGCGCCACCCTCCGGGGCCGCGGTATCCCCTCGACCCAGTACTTC
CASSATLRGRGIPSTQYF
>NA|TRBJ2-7|few|TRBV7-6
TGTGCCAGCAGCTTAGCGTTAGGCGGCCGTCCCTACGAGCAGTACTTC
CASSLALGGRPYEQYF
>TRBD2|TRBJ2-1|few|TRBV10-2
TGCGCCAGCAGGGGACTAGCGGGGAACAATGAGCAGTTCTTC
CASRGLAGNNEQFF
>NA|TRBJ2-1|few|TRBV6-1
TGTGCCAGCAGCCAGGGGAGCTCCTACAATGAGCAGTTCTTC
CASSQGSSYNEQFF
>TRBD2|TRBJ2-3|NA|TRBV6-6
TGTGCCAGCGGGGGGTCCAGCGGGGTGACAGATACGCAGTATTTT
CASGGSSGVTDTQYF
>NA|TRBJ2-5|NA|TRBV6-1
TGTGCCAGCAGTCAGAACGCTGAGACCCAGTACTTC
CASSQNAETQYF
>NA|TRBJ2-3|medium-sized|TRBV27
TGTGCCAGCAGTTTAATGGGGTATGGCACAGATACGCAGTATTTT
CASSLMGYGTDTQYF
>NA|TRBJ1-1|once|TRBV7-8
TGTGCCAGCAGCTTAGCGCGGGGGGGGAACACTGAAGCTTTCTTT
CASSLARGGNTEAFF
>NA|TRBJ2-2|medium-sized|TRBV7-3
TGTGCCAGCAGCCTCTCAGGGGGGAGTTCGAGGGAGCTGTTTTTT
CASSLSGGSSRELFF
>TRBD2|TRBJ2-1|NA|TRBV6-5
TGTGCCAGCACCCTAAGCGGGAGGGAAACTAATGAGCAGTTCTTC
CASTLSGRETNEQFF
>NA|TRBJ2-2|few|TRBV27
TGTGCCAGCAGTCGAACCGAAAAGCTTCCCTGGATTTCGAACACCGGGGAGCTGTTTTTT
CASSRTEKLPWISNTGELFF